This TCR beta chain was recorded in a study of blood T cell repertoires in COVID-19. Study as a whole: Samples of COVID-19 (acute and convalescent) were obtained from the United States, Italy and Spain. Sample material is recorded as cDNA or gDNA derived from T cells, B-cell-depleted T cells, or PBMCs.

Study processing details: Amplification of reference gene primers was used by the study to estimate nucleated cell counts. The data were produced by immunoSEQ multiplex PCR, yet TCRdb's version contains in-frame clones alone and is incomplete. That table gives V, J and clone size, and the DNA gave D and trimming. The sample has just under 95,000 clones, about 80% seen once. The receptor comes from a human donor in a cohort sampled during active COVID-19. The specimen was peripheral blood.

The CDR3 here is CASSFSRSGETQYF. CDR3 DNA: TGTGCCAGCAGCTTCTCGAGGAGCGGAGAGACCCAGTACTTC. The J gene is TRBJ2-5, the V gene TRBV7-6, with D tentatively TRBD2 (5 bases). Germline loops: CDR1 SGHVS, CDR2 FNYEAQ. Trimming took off 3 bases at V and 4 bases at J, with 12 bases between the two ends. CDR3 size: 14 residues.